The rows below give T cell receptor beta chains drawn from one sample of a study of human T cells and chemical hapten exposure. TCRdb passed the RACE reads through MiXCR, listing each CDR3 protein once. The repertoire holds some 200,000 distinct CDR3 sequences, with nearly 30% as singletons. Specimen: whole blood, collected in connection with sensitization to the hapten diphenylcyclopropenone (DPC). These receptors all come from a woman under 40 with alopecia areata. Some clones in this sample may be carry-over from other donors' samples. Each CDR3 is given with its conserved first and last residue. D genes are given only for firm matches. Size values are once, few and many counts, or a class for expanded clones, and some rows have none.

>once|TRBJ2-5|TRBV29-1|-
CSCPGRALQETQYF
TGCAGCTGCCCGGGGCGTGCTCTCCAAGAGACCCAGTACTTC
>few|TRBJ1-1|TRBV25-1|TRBD1
CASSGQGWAFF
TGTGCCAGCAGTGGACAGGGTTGGGCTTTCTTT
>many|TRBJ1-5|TRBV29-1|-
CSAGEKDQPQHF
TGCAGCGCAGGGGAAAAGGATCAGCCCCAGCATTTT
>-|TRBJ2-3|TRBV19|TRBD2
CASSVGTSGSRADTQYF
TGTGCCAGTAGTGTCGGGACTAGCGGGAGTCGAGCAGATACGCAGTATTTT
>-|TRBJ2-2|TRBV29-1|-
CGVGHRNTGELFF
TGCGGTGTAGGGCACCGTAACACCGGGGAGCTGTTTTTT
>once|TRBJ1-2|TRBV20-1|-
CSAGDGIYGYTF
TGCAGTGCTGGGGACGGAATCTATGGCTACACCTTC
>few|TRBJ1-1|TRBV29-1|-
CSGAQGEAFF
TGCAGCGGAGCACAGGGTGAAGCTTTCTTT
>few|TRBJ1-1|TRBV5-5|TRBD1
CASSPDRGTLNTEAFF
TGTGCCAGCAGCCCTGACAGGGGTACCCTGAACACTGAAGCTTTCTTT
>-|TRBJ2-7|TRBV28|-
CASSLSQLSYEQYF
TGTGCCAGCAGTTTAAGCCAGCTCTCCTACGAGCAGTACTTC
>once|TRBJ1-2|TRBV7-3|TRBD1
CASSPGQGARGYTF
TGTGCCAGCAGCCCAGGACAGGGGGCTCGTGGCTACACCTTC
>few|TRBJ1-1|TRBV28|-
CASRGGGNTEAFF
TGTGCCAGCAGAGGGGGGGGGAACACTGAAGCTTTCTTT
>-|TRBJ2-7|TRBV10-3|-
CAISESPGVKYEQYF
TGTGCCATCAGTGAGTCGCCAGGGGTAAAGTACGAGCAGTACTTC
>-|TRBJ1-2|TRBV21-1|-
CASPGSGYTF
TGTGCCAGCCCAGGGTCCGGCTACACCTTC
>many|TRBJ2-3|TRBV28|TRBD2
CASSFWSSGTVGTQYF
TGTGCCAGCAGTTTTTGGTCTAGCGGCACGGTGGGTACGCAGTATTTT
>few|TRBJ2-7|TRBV29-1|TRBD1
CSVGRTGAYEQYF
TGCAGCGTTGGCCGGACAGGGGCCTACGAGCAGTACTTC
>few|TRBJ2-2|TRBV10-3|TRBD1
CAIMRQGSGELFF
TGTGCCATCATGCGACAGGGTTCCGGGGAGCTGTTTTTT
>-|TRBJ1-1|TRBV12-3/TRBV12-4|-
CASSFSGWAEAFF
TGTGCCAGCAGTTTTTCAGGGTGGGCTGAAGCTTTCTTT
>once|TRBJ1-3|TRBV5-1|TRBD1
CASSTNTGEGNTIYF
TGCGCCAGCAGCACCAACACAGGGGAGGGAAACACCATATATTTT
>-|TRBJ1-5|TRBV7-2|-
CASSPRDRSNQPQHF
TGTGCCAGCAGCCCGAGAGACAGAAGCAATCAGCCCCAGCATTTT
>-|TRBJ2-3|TRBV5-1|-
CASSPQYSTDTQYF
TGCGCCAGCAGCCCCCAATACTCCACAGATACGCAGTATTTT
>-|TRBJ2-7|TRBV7-9|-
CASSLVVGGGEQYF
TGTGCCAGCAGCTTAGTAGTCGGGGGCGGCGAGCAGTACTTC
>-|TRBJ2-6|TRBV7-8|-
CASSLGTSGTGANVLTF
TGTGCCAGCAGCTTAGGGACATCGGGGACTGGGGCCAACGTCCTGACTTTC
>few|TRBJ2-1|TRBV7-6|TRBD2
CASSWTSGSITEQFF
TGTGCCAGCAGCTGGACTAGCGGGAGCATTACTGAGCAGTTCTTC
>-|TRBJ2-2|TRBV11-2|-
CASRPLRAFTGELFF
TGTGCCAGCCGTCCGCTGAGGGCTTTTACCGGGGAGCTGTTTTTT
>-|TRBJ2-1|TRBV29-1|TRBD2
CSVEWLEAGGLGEQFF
TGCAGCGTTGAATGGTTAGAGGCGGGGGGGCTTGGTGAGCAGTTCTTC
>-|TRBJ1-6|TRBV20-1|-
CSAPSRGAGYNSPLHF
TGCAGTGCTCCATCAAGGGGGGCCGGGTATAATTCACCCCTCCACTTT
>-|TRBJ2-2|TRBV7-9|-
CASSLVANTGELFF
TGTGCCAGCAGCTTAGTGGCGAACACCGGGGAGCTGTTTTTT
>-|TRBJ1-5|TRBV4-3|-
CASSQVRGGGAQPQHF
TGCGCCAGCAGCCAAGTTAGGGGCGGGGGCGCGCAGCCCCAGCATTTT
>-|TRBJ1-4|TRBV5-6|-
CASSSLAGANEKLFF
TGTGCCAGCAGCTCACTCGCAGGAGCTAATGAAAAACTGTTTTTT
>-|TRBJ2-5|TRBV27|TRBD2
CASRTSGSPQETQYF
TGTGCCAGCAGAACTAGCGGGTCTCCCCAAGAGACCCAGTACTTC
>few|TRBJ1-4|TRBV19|TRBD1
CASTLTGTAFATNEKLFF
TGTGCCAGTACCTTAACCGGGACAGCGTTCGCAACTAATGAAAAACTGTTTTTT
>-|TRBJ2-2|TRBV28|-
CASSWDTSTGELFF
TGTGCCAGCAGCTGGGACACCTCCACCGGGGAGCTGTTTTTT
>-|TRBJ2-1|TRBV6-2/TRBV6-3|TRBD2
CASSSSSGRVNNEQFF
TGTGCCAGCAGTTCATCTAGCGGGAGAGTCAACAATGAGCAGTTCTTC
>few|TRBJ2-2|TRBV6-2/TRBV6-3|TRBD2
CASSGRFTGELFF
TGTGCCAGCAGCGGGAGGTTCACCGGGGAGCTGTTTTTT
>many|TRBJ2-1|TRBV6-5|TRBD2
CASSGNSAGALYNEQFF
TGTGCCAGCAGTGGAAACTCAGCGGGAGCGCTATACAATGAGCAGTTCTTC
>-|TRBJ2-5|TRBV18|TRBD2
CASSPSRTSSLGRETQYF
TGTGCCAGCTCACCATCACGGACTAGCAGTCTCGGTCGTGAGACCCAGTACTTC
>-|TRBJ1-1|TRBV28|TRBD1
CASRSGGSNTEAFF
TGTGCCAGCAGGTCAGGGGGCTCGAACACTGAAGCTTTCTTT
>few|TRBJ1-5|TRBV5-1|-
CASSLCRTAKNSNQPQHF
TGCGCCAGCAGCTTGTGTCGGACAGCAAAAAATAGCAATCAGCCCCAGCATTTT
>-|TRBJ2-1|TRBV4-3|-
CASSQVSSEQFF
TGCGCCAGCAGCCAAGTATCCTCTGAGCAGTTCTTC
>-|TRBJ2-1|TRBV20-1|-
CSATGQGGGNEQFF
TGCAGTGCTACCGGGCAGGGTGGTGGCAATGAGCAGTTCTTC
>few|TRBJ1-5|TRBV18|-
CASSPPGVDQPQHF
TGTGCCAGCTCACCACCGGGGGTGGATCAGCCCCAGCATTTT
>few|TRBJ1-2|TRBV2|-
CASSDGPVTMGYTF
TGTGCCAGCAGTGATGGTCCTGTAACTATGGGCTACACCTTC
>many|TRBJ1-5|TRBV7-2|TRBD1
CASSFWDRGQPQHF
TGTGCCAGCAGCTTTTGGGACAGGGGCCAGCCCCAGCATTTT
>few|TRBJ1-3|TRBV3-1|-
CASSQDPGWGNTIYF
TGTGCCAGCAGCCAAGATCCGGGTTGGGGAAACACCATATATTTT
>-|TRBJ2-5|TRBV4-2|-
CASSQSVYQETQYF
TGTGCCAGCAGCCAATCTGTCTACCAAGAGACCCAGTACTTC
>few|TRBJ2-5|TRBV7-9|-
CASSLEPGAQETQYF
TGTGCCAGCAGCTTAGAGCCCGGGGCCCAAGAGACCCAGTACTTC